These T cell receptor beta chains were read from a single sample in a study of blood T cell repertoires in COVID-19. Libraries were prepared by immunoSEQ multiplex PCR; TCRdb keeps only in-frame clonotypes and omits some of them. The table has 25,000 to 35,000 clones, 84% seen once. Sample: peripheral blood. The receptors come from a man in his 70s with active COVID-19. Each CDR3 is given with its conserved first and last residue. The D gene is left open where the match is weak. Part of the rows lack a size; the others show once, few, many or a class for expanded clones.

NA TRBJ1-6 15 NA TRBV4-1 TGCGCCAGCACCAAAACCAGGGTGGATTATTCACCCCTCCACTTT CASTKTRVDYSPLHF
TRBD1 TRBJ1-5 18 NA TRBV7-3 TGTGCCAGCAGCCCCCCGCCGAAGGGGGCGCGGCCGAATCAGCCCCAGCATTTT CASSPPPKGARPNQPQHF
NA TRBJ2-3 16 NA TRBV28 TGTGCCAGCAGTTCCCGAGCAGGGGCTAGCACAGATACGCAGTATTTT CASSSRAGASTDTQYF
NA TRBJ2-3 15 NA TRBV5-6 TGTGCCAGCAGCTCCCCTACGAAATGGACAGATACGCAGTATTTT CASSSPTKWTDTQYF
TRBD2 TRBJ2-1 13 NA TRBV29-1 TGCAGCGTACGGGGACTAGCTCCAAATGAGCAGTTCTTC CSVRGLAPNEQFF
TRBD1 TRBJ1-2 15 NA TRBV11-3 TGTGCCAGCAGCCCCGGGACAGGGGGTCGAGGTGGCTACACCTTC CASSPGTGGRGGYTF
TRBD2 TRBJ2-3 16 NA TRBV18 TGTGCCAGCTCCCCTAGCGGGGTAGTTAGCGCAGATACGCAGTATTTT CASSPSGVVSADTQYF
TRBD1 TRBJ1-1 15 NA TRBV19 TGTGCCAGTGGACAGGATTCGACCCTGTACACTGAAGCTTTCTTT CASGQDSTLYTEAFF
TRBD1 TRBJ2-1 13 NA TRBV18 TGTGCCAGCTCATCGACAGGGGCCAATGAGCAGTTCTTC CASSSTGANEQFF
TRBD1 TRBJ1-3 15 NA TRBV7-2 TGTGCCAGCAGCTTAGCAAGGGGACAGGGAAACACCATATATTTT CASSLARGQGNTIYF
NA TRBJ1-5 15 NA TRBV2 TGTGCCAGCAAAGAAGGAAATGGAGGCTATCAGCCCCAGCATTTT CASKEGNGGYQPQHF
TRBD1 TRBJ2-5 15 NA TRBV7-2 TGTGCCAGCAGCCCGACCGGGACAGGGGGAGAGACCCAGTACTTC CASSPTGTGGETQYF
NA TRBJ1-1 15 NA TRBV7-9 TGTGCCAGCAGCTTAGACCTAGGGGTGAACACTGAAGCTTTCTTT CASSLDLGVNTEAFF
NA TRBJ2-7 15 once TRBV5-1 TGCGCCAGCAGCTCCTTGGGGCGTGTTTCCGACGAGCAGTACTTC CASSSLGRVSDEQYF
NA TRBJ2-7 14 NA TRBV9 TGTGCCAGCAGCGTAGGGGACACTAACTACGAGCAGTACTTC CASSVGDTNYEQYF
NA TRBJ1-3 14 once TRBV7-8 TGTGCCAGCAGCTTAGACAGGTTGGGAAACACCATATATTTT CASSLDRLGNTIYF
NA TRBJ2-3 15 NA TRBV3-1/TRBV3-2 TGTGCCAGCAGCCAAAGAAGAGGGAGCACAGATACGCAGTATTTT CASSQRRGSTDTQYF
TRBD1 TRBJ2-7 15 NA TRBV19 TGTGCCAGTAGTCCTCCGGGACAGGGGTCCTACGAGCAGTACTTC CASSPPGQGSYEQYF
TRBD1 TRBJ2-1 15 NA TRBV7-9 TGTGCCAGCAGCTTCTCCGGGACAGGGGACAATGAGCAGTTCTTC CASSFSGTGDNEQFF
TRBD1 TRBJ2-7 17 NA TRBV6-1 TGTGCCAGCAGTGAGGGGGACAGACTTTCCCTCCCCTACGAGCAGTACTTC CASSEGDRLSLPYEQYF
TRBD1 TRBJ1-4 16 NA TRBV28 TGTGCCAGCAGGCTGGGAAGGGGGCGCGGTAATGAAAAACTGTTTTTT CASRLGRGRGNEKLFF
TRBD2 TRBJ2-1 17 NA TRBV9 TGTGCCAGCAGCCCCCACGGTAGCGGGGGCTCCTACAATGAGCAGTTCTTC CASSPHGSGGSYNEQFF
NA TRBJ1-1 11 NA TRBV20-1 TGCAGTGCTTTCCGGGACAAGGAAGCTTTCTTT CSAFRDKEAFF
TRBD2 TRBJ2-1 15 once TRBV2 TGTGCCAGCAGTGGAAGACTAGCGGGGGGGAATGAGCAGTTCTTC CASSGRLAGGNEQFF
NA TRBJ2-7 12 NA TRBV3-1/TRBV3-2 TGTGCCAGCAGCCAAGTGCGGGGCGAGCAGTACTTC CASSQVRGEQYF
NA TRBJ1-2 15 once TRBV11-3 TGTGCCCGACCGAAAGGGGGGGTGAGGACTTATGGCTACACCTTC CARPKGGVRTYGYTF
NA TRBJ2-7 13 few TRBV5-4 TGTGCCAGCAGCTTGGTCCCTTCCTACGAGCAGTACTTC CASSLVPSYEQYF
TRBD1 TRBJ2-7 15 NA TRBV6-5 TGTGCCAGCAGATTGCGGGGACAGGGCTCCTACGAGCAGTACTTC CASRLRGQGSYEQYF
NA TRBJ1-6 15 NA TRBV19 TGTGCCAGTCGAGAGCGGGGGCAATATAATTCACCCCTCCACTTT CASRERGQYNSPLHF
NA TRBJ1-5 11 NA TRBV28 TGTGCCAGCAGCAGTAATCGGCCCCAGCATTTT CASSSNRPQHF
NA TRBJ1-5 15 NA TRBV2 TGTGCCAGCAGTGAAAGGGGGGGCAACAATCAGCCCCAGCATTTT CASSERGGNNQPQHF